The clone carrying this T cell receptor beta chain has just a few counts. No antigen is known for it. V was pared by 8 bases and J by 0 bases, with 9 bases of the junction left unmatched. CDR1 is MNHNS, CDR2 SASEGT, per germline. The CDR3 sequence is 17 residues long. The sample belongs to a study of human T cells and chemical hapten exposure. The wider study: Across the whole study, which lasted around 24 weeks, patients were given diphenylcyclopropenone on the scalp once a week. Findings of the study overall: Counts of TCRs above 1 in 1000 frequency stayed unchanged with DPC sensitization. Donors were affected by alopecia, so their immune reaction might vary from that of healthy individuals.

TCRdb passed the RACE reads through MiXCR, listing each CDR3 protein once. The table lists more than 95,000 distinct CDR3 sequences, approximately 36% of them singletons. Documented time point: patch test 3, about 24 weeks after DPC sensitization. Treatment specified: therapeutic diphenylcyclopropenone sensitization with weekly scalp DPC. The receptor's source is a man in his forties or fifties with alopecia areata. Some clones in this sample may be carry-over from other donors' samples. Sequences were derived from whole blood, sampled in connection with sensitization to the hapten diphenylcyclopropenone (DPC). This chain joins TRBV6-1 and TRBJ1-6, with TRBD1 identical over 8 bases. CDR3 in DNA: TGTGCCAGCGAACGGACAGGGTCGAGCTCCTATAATTCACCCCTCCACTTT. Amino acid sequence: CASERTGSSSYNSPLHF.